Presented here are 5 T cell receptor beta chains from one specimen sequenced in a study of blood T cell repertoires in COVID-19. Clones were sequenced by immunoSEQ multiplex PCR, and TCRdb holds only the in-frame ones, with some missing. The data contain 100,000 to 150,000 clones, 75% to 85% of them singletons. Sequencing used peripheral blood. The receptors were gathered from a middle-aged man with active or convalescent COVID-19.

This rearrangement joins TRBV7-9 to TRBJ2-2; D gene unclear. Germline V gives CDR1 SEHNR, CDR2 FQNEAQ (reference sequence). V was pared by 1 base and J by 6 bases, with 6 bases between. This CDR3 has 13 amino acids. The CDR3 DNA is TGTGCCAGCAGCTTAGTAATAGCCGGGGAGCTGTTTTTT. Its protein product is CASSLVIAGELFF.

This chain uses TRBV27 with TRBJ1-5; D remains ambiguous. Germline V gene data show CDR1 as MNHEY and CDR2 as SMNVEV (reference sequence). The CDR3 length is 15 residues. The V and J ends lost 3 bases and 11 bases respectively, with 20 bases between them. The CDR3 is CASSFLSSPLGAQHF. The CDR3 DNA reads TGTGCCAGCAGTTTCCTGTCATCCCCTTTGGGAGCCCAGCATTTT.

V gene TRBV6-5 combines with J gene TRBJ2-1; 8 nucleotides match TRBD2. The J segment lost 5 bases and the V segment lost 10 bases, leaving 7 bases of the junction unmatched. The germline V gene has CDR1 MNHEY and CDR2 SVGAGI. CDR3 length equals 13 residues. In DNA form, the CDR3 reads TGTGCCACGGGGGGGAGGGGAAACAATGAGCAGTTCTTC. It specifies CATGGRGNNEQFF.

The rearrangement links TRBV6-4 to TRBJ1-1; the D is unclear. The V end lost 5 bases, the J end lost 2 bases, and 9 bases lay between the germline ends. Germline CDR1 and CDR2: MRHNA and SNTAGT. The CDR3 is 13 residues long. The CDR3 here is CASSLTGNTEAFF. CDR3 in DNA: TGTGCCAGCAGTCTGACTGGAAACACTGAAGCTTTCTTT.

This clone has just one count. This chain uses TRBV12-3 or TRBV12-4 with TRBJ2-7, with D hard to call. V lost 7 bases to trimming and J lost 1 base, with 8 bases between them. This CDR3 is 12 amino acids long. The CDR3: CASKMRSYEQYF. The CDR3 region has the DNA TGTGCCAGCAAAATGAGGTCCTACGAGCAGTACTTC.